This TCR beta chain originates from a study of shared clonotypes between healthy human individuals. Study-wide context: The donors, two women and a few men, were aged 18 to 49. Per donor, three plates held CD4 naive cells, three held CD4 memory, two held CD8 naive and one held CD8 memory.

With regard to this clone: Other DNA sequences in this sample translate to the same CDR3.

The germline V gene encodes CDR1 SNHLY and CDR2 FYNNEI. V lost 3 bases to trimming and J lost 7 bases; unmatched junction nucleotides: 1. The CDR3 has 14 amino acids. Cells designated naive CD8 were CD45RO-negative and were positively selected for CCR7, with terminally differentiated effector memory CD45RA+ cells excluded. Sequenced by immunoSEQ multiplex PCR; TCRdb stores in-frame clones only, minus some. The table records roughly 2.1 million clones, approximately 94% of them present only once. Sequenced input: naive CD8+ T cells from PBMCs. This sequence joins TRBV2 and TRBJ1-5; TRBD1 aligns across 12 bases. The sequence derives from a young man in good health. Some clones in this sample may be carry-over from other donors' samples. For the CDR3, the DNA is TGTGCCAGCAGTGAGGGACAGGGGGCCCAGCCCCAGCATTTT. Protein product: CASSEGQGAQPQHF.